The entry below gives a single TCR beta chain sequence along with its context. TCRdb re-called the 5' RACE reads with MiXCR, one entry per CDR3 protein. The data show 400,000 to 550,000 distinct CDR3 sequences, approximately 24% seen once. The data derive from a study of identical twins. This CDR3 contains 15 residues. V shed 4 bases and J 0 bases; nucleotides not matched to a gene: 3. CDR1 MNHEY and CDR2 SVGAGI come from the germline V gene. The data were also submitted as part of a second study, on T cells expressing NK-cell markers. As that study records: Of the CD8+ T cell pool in roughly six donors, about 1.0-7.0% was accounted for by dominant NKG2C+ clonotypes.

The sequenced sample consisted of CD4+ T cells sorted from blood. The sequence was collected from a woman between 18 and 30 years old in good health. The rearrangement uses TRBV6-5 and TRBJ2-5; the match to TRBD2 covers 9 bases. The CDR3 sequence is CASSSLAGYQETQYF. The DNA for the CDR3 is TGTGCCAGCAGTTCGCTAGCGGGGTACCAAGAGACCCAGTACTTC.